The rows below give T cell receptor beta chains drawn from one sample of a study of T-cell memory formation after mild COVID-19. TCRdb used MiXCR to reprocess the 5' RACE reads, holding one entry per CDR3 protein. This table has 200,000 to 250,000 distinct CDR3 sequences, around 30% appearing once. Sequenced sample: PBMCs or a T cell subset sorted from them (not recorded which). The receptors come from an adult woman who had mild COVID-19 (a few samples of this study predate the infection). Cell type and time point are not known. The CDR3 runs from the conserved cysteine through the conserved F or W. Fields, in order: V gene, D gene, clone size, J gene, CDR3 protein, CDR3 DNA. The D gene is left open where the match is weak. Clone size is shown for a subset of rows, as once, few, many or a class of expanded clone.

TRBV4-3,-,many,TRBJ2-5,CASSQDPPPGGETQYF,TGCGCCAGCAGCCAAGATCCCCCGCCTGGAGGGGAGACCCAGTACTTC
TRBV4-1,-,few,TRBJ1-1,CASRYPPNTEAFF,TGCGCCAGCAGATACCCCCCGAACACTGAAGCTTTCTTT
TRBV15,-,-,TRBJ1-1,CATSRDRADTREAFF,TGTGCCACCAGCAGAGATCGAGCTGACACTCGTGAAGCTTTCTTT
TRBV15,-,-,TRBJ2-1,CATSRTTWGNEQFF,TGTGCCACCAGCCGAACCACCTGGGGCAATGAGCAGTTCTTC
TRBV4-3,TRBD2,-,TRBJ2-7,CASSPTSGRALEQYF,TGCGCCAGCAGCCCGACTAGCGGGAGGGCCTTAGAGCAGTACTTC
TRBV20-1,-,-,TRBJ2-6,CSAKPPGSPGANVLTF,TGCAGTGCTAAACCCCCGGGGAGCCCTGGGGCCAACGTCCTGACTTTC
TRBV7-9,-,-,TRBJ1-1,CASSVRLVSLNTEAFF,TGTGCCAGCAGCGTGCGTCTTGTCAGCCTGAACACTGAAGCTTTCTTT
TRBV3-1,TRBD2,few,TRBJ2-1,CASSQEDGRAENEQFF,TGTGCCAGCAGCCAAGAAGACGGGAGGGCAGAAAATGAGCAGTTCTTC
TRBV12-3/TRBV12-4,-,many,TRBJ1-4,CASVSGQVNEKLFF,TGTGCCAGCGTCTCTGGACAAGTGAATGAAAAACTGTTTTTT
TRBV27,TRBD1,-,TRBJ1-3,CASSLHSRQGFSGNTIYF,TGTGCCAGCAGTTTACACTCTAGACAGGGATTCTCTGGAAACACCATATATTTT
TRBV27,TRBD1,-,TRBJ2-7,CASSLGQGWSSYEQYF,TGTGCCAGCAGTTTGGGACAGGGTTGGAGCTCCTACGAGCAGTACTTC
TRBV7-2,-,-,TRBJ2-1,CASSSQGAPENEQFF,TGTGCCAGCAGCTCCCAAGGCGCACCCGAGAATGAGCAGTTCTTC
TRBV18,-,few,TRBJ2-5,CASSQRDAQETQYF,TGTGCCAGCTCACAGAGGGACGCCCAAGAGACCCAGTACTTC
TRBV5-6,TRBD2,-,TRBJ2-1,CASSLGLAGHNEQFF,TGTGCCAGCAGCTTGGGTCTAGCGGGTCACAATGAGCAGTTCTTC
TRBV6-2/TRBV6-3,TRBD1,-,TRBJ2-7,CASSPATGESYEQYF,TGTGCCAGCAGTCCTGCGACAGGGGAGTCCTACGAGCAGTACTTC
TRBV7-9,TRBD1,-,TRBJ1-1,CASSLTGQGGTEAFF,TGTGCCAGCAGCTTAACAGGGCAGGGGGGCACTGAAGCTTTCTTT
TRBV7-9,-,-,TRBJ1-2,CASSLVDYYGYTF,TGTGCCAGCAGCTTAGTGGATTATTATGGCTACACCTTC
TRBV29-1,-,few,TRBJ1-2,CSALGGKDGYTF,TGCAGCGCCCTCGGAGGCAAGGATGGCTACACCTTC
TRBV5-1,-,few,TRBJ2-1,CASSYQGRDHRNEQFF,TGCGCCAGCAGCTACCAAGGCCGGGACCATAGGAATGAGCAGTTCTTC
TRBV4-3,TRBD1,-,TRBJ2-2,CASSQTDRETGELFF,TGCGCCAGCAGCCAAACGGACAGGGAAACCGGGGAGCTGTTTTTT
TRBV24-1,-,few,TRBJ2-1,CATSESGKGVNEQFF,TGTGCCACCAGTGAATCGGGGAAGGGGGTCAATGAGCAGTTCTTC
TRBV15,-,-,TRBJ1-5,CATSRVMGGTQPQHF,TGTGCCACCAGCAGAGTAATGGGAGGGACCCAGCCCCAGCATTTT
TRBV6-2/TRBV6-3,-,-,TRBJ1-5,CASSYQLSGQPQHF,TGTGCCAGCAGTTATCAGCTGTCGGGTCAGCCCCAGCATTTT
TRBV23-1,-,-,TRBJ1-5,CASSPRAAPRTRGQPQHF,TGCGCCAGCAGTCCACGTGCGGCGCCCCGAACTAGGGGTCAGCCCCAGCATTTT
TRBV20-1,TRBD2,-,TRBJ2-2,CSAKGLADTGELFF,TGCAGTGCGAAGGGACTAGCGGACACCGGGGAGCTGTTTTTT
TRBV27,-,-,TRBJ1-6,CASSFGQGYSPLHF,TGTGCCAGCAGTTTTGGTCAGGGTTATTCACCCCTCCACTTT
TRBV7-3,TRBD2,-,TRBJ2-7,CASSSLAGVSHYEQYF,TGTGCCAGCAGCTCTCTAGCGGGAGTATCACACTACGAGCAGTACTTC
TRBV7-2,-,few,TRBJ1-3,CASSLGQRHSGNTIYF,TGTGCCAGCAGCTTAGGACAGCGACACTCTGGAAACACCATATATTTT
TRBV15,TRBD1,-,TRBJ2-7,CATSRDRGQTEQYF,TGTGCCACCAGCCGCGACAGGGGGCAGACCGAGCAGTACTTC
TRBV29-1,-,few,TRBJ1-1,CSLYTVLNTEAFF,TGCAGCCTTTACACAGTCCTGAACACTGAAGCTTTCTTT